This T cell receptor beta chain is drawn from a study of spatial heterogeneity in lung cancer. Study-wide context: More beta-chain than alpha-chain sequences were consistently detected. More than eight raw reads, on average, carried each unique TCR and UMI combination.

The time point here: sample taken at primary tumor resection. Frozen PBMC, nontumor lung or tumor provided whole RNA, which was sequenced unsorted. TCRdb ran MiXCR on the 5' RACE reads and lists one entry per CDR3 protein. The data show 60,000 to 90,000 distinct CDR3 sequences, about 7.8% seen once. General observations from the study: Ubiquitous expanded tumor TCRs were observed in blood more at resection than follow-up.

Trimming removed 1 base from V and 7 bases from J, with 14 bases in between. Germline CDR1 and CDR2: LGHNA and YNFKEQ. The CDR3 has 16 residues. This clonotype was seen a few times. The antigen remains undetermined. Sequencing was performed on PBMCs, taken at surgery. This TCR was sampled from a male donor with early-stage non-small cell lung cancer. The genes are TRBV4-2 and TRBJ1-6; maybe TRBD1 (5 bases). CDR3 residues: CASSQVNAGQNSPLHF. The CDR3 region has the DNA TGTGCCAGCAGCCAAGTAAACGCAGGGCAAAATTCACCCCTCCACTTT.